Below, 32 T cell receptor beta chains from the same sample are listed, as sequenced in a study of molecular identifiers for immune sequencing clone quantification. TCRdb recomputed calls from the PCR reads with MiXCR, one row per CDR3 protein. The sample gives around 480,000 distinct CDR3 sequences, 20% to 25% of which show up once; 0.65% to 0.95% is in the top ten. Sequencing was carried out using naive CD8+ T cells from blood, with Jurkat cell RNA spiked in. Subset indicated: FACS-sorted CD8+CD4-CCR7+CD45RA+ naive T cells. The receptor source for this set is a human donor in good health. Some libraries in this study had Jurkat cell RNA spiked in.

Ten or more counts support this clonotype. The V call is TRBV20-1, the J call TRBJ2-7; D is unresolved. The germline V gene has CDR1 DFQATT and CDR2 SNEGSKA (reference sequence). The CDR3 extends over 13 amino acids. V lost 0 bases and J lost 3, with 9 bases in between. The CDR3 nucleotides read TGCAGTGCTAGAGATCCGGCAGACTACGAGCAGTACTTC. Translation: CSARDPADYEQYF.

This clonotype was observed a few times. This chain joins TRBV19 and TRBJ2-3; a possible D gene is TRBD1 (5 bases). Germline V lookup: CDR1 LNHDA, CDR2 SQIVND (reference sequence). Trimming shortened V by 1 base and J by 4 bases, and 12 bases separated the two germline ends. The CDR3 length is 15 residues. CDR3 DNA: TGTGCCAGTAGTATAGTGGCAGGGTCGTCAGATACGCAGTATTTT. It yields the protein CASSIVAGSSDTQYF.

On this clonotype itself: The conserved phenylalanine or tryptophan is not found at the CDR3 terminus, so this likely reflects a read error. The chain recombines TRBV4-1 with TRBJ2-7; 8 bases agree with TRBD2. The CDR3 covers 13 residues. Germline CDR1 is MGHRA and CDR2 is YSYEKL. With 4 bases clipped from V and 7 bases from J, the junction kept 6 bases outside the gene matches. CDR3 DNA: TGCGCCAGCAGCCCCTACGGGGGGGGTGAGCAGTACCTC. Translated: CASSPYGGGEQYL.

This clonotype was detected ten times or more. The chain links TRBV6-5 to TRBJ2-7, with D possibly TRBD1 on 5 matching bases. The CDR3 has 14 amino acids. Germline-derived CDR1 and CDR2 are MNHEY and SVGAGI. V dropped 3 bases and J dropped 3 bases, with 12 bases sitting between them. CDR3 coding DNA: TGTGCCAGCAGTTATAACCAGGGAATCTACGAGCAGTACTTC. Protein sequence: CASSYNQGIYEQYF.

This clonotype was counted at least ten times. This chain uses TRBV7-6 with TRBJ2-3; tentatively, D is TRBD2 (7 bases). CDR3 length: 18 residues. V was cut by 4 bases and J by 0 bases, with 20 bases left in between. Germline V gene data show CDR1 as SGHVS and CDR2 as FNYEAQ. This CDR3 reads CASSWGGGHLRSTDTQYF. The CDR3 DNA is TGTGCCAGCAGCTGGGGGGGGGGCCACCTTCGGAGCACAGATACGCAGTATTTT.

In its sample, this clonotype was seen many times. This chain links TRBV29-1 with TRBJ1-1; the D is unclear. The CDR3 has 11 residues. Germline V lookup: CDR1 SQVTM, CDR2 ANQGSEA. Trimming took off 3 bases at V and 4 bases at J, with 6 bases between the two ends. This chain's CDR3 is CSVDFFTEAFF. DNA for the CDR3: TGCAGCGTTGATTTCTTCACTGAAGCTTTCTTT.

The chain combines TRBV4-3 with TRBJ2-2; TRBD1 aligns across 7 bases. Unmatched junction bases numbered 9, after V lost 0 bases and J lost 2 bases. CDR3 length: 18 residues. The germline gives CDR1 LGHNA, CDR2 YSLEER. The CDR3 DNA is TGCGCCAGCAGCCAAGATGAGACAGGGCTAATCAACACCGGGGAGCTGTTTTTT. This sequence encodes CASSQDETGLINTGELFF.

The rearrangement joins TRBV28 to TRBJ2-2; D not certain. Trimming removed 8 bases at V and 8 bases at J, with 21 bases between. Germline loops: CDR1 MDHEN, CDR2 SYDVKM. The CDR3 has 15 residues. Here the CDR3 reads CASRPFTLSPGELFF. In nucleotides, the CDR3 is TGTGCCAGCCGCCCCTTTACCTTATCCCCAGGGGAGCTGTTTTTT.

This clonotype was counted many times. V is TRBV6-5 and J is TRBJ1-2; D possibly corresponds to TRBD1 (6 bases). Germline V lookup: CDR1 MNHEY, CDR2 SVGAGI. Between the trimmed V and J ends, which lost 6 bases and 2 bases, there was a span of 13 bases. This CDR3 contains 14 residues. The CDR3 region has the DNA TGTGCCAGCAGAGAAACAGGGTCCAACTATGGCTACACCTTC. Its protein is CASRETGSNYGYTF.

About this clonotype: A read error is possible here, since a much larger clone lies one base away. The chain is built from TRBV4-3 and TRBJ2-7; no definite D call. Germline V gives CDR1 LGHNA, CDR2 YSLEER. The CDR3 length is 13 residues. CDR3 residues: CASSQGHSYGQYF. In DNA form, the CDR3 reads TGCGCCAGCAGCCAAGGTCATAGCTACGGGCAGTACTTC.

This clonotype came up many times. The V gene is TRBV27, the J gene TRBJ2-2, with 9 bases lining up with TRBD1. Looked up from germline, CDR1 is MNHEY and CDR2 is SMNVEV (reference sequence). The CDR3 has 15 residues. The V and J ends lost 4 bases and 6 bases, in that order; junction bases with no gene match: 6. Written as DNA, the CDR3 is TGTGCCAGCAGTTCCGGGACAGGGATGGCCGGGGAGCTGTTTTTT. Its translation: CASSSGTGMAGELFF.

This clonotype was detected many times. CDR3 loop: CASSPGTSGGYEQYF. Written as DNA, the CDR3 is TGCGCCAGCAGCCCAGGGACTAGCGGGGGCTACGAGCAGTACTTC. The gene calls are TRBV4-1 and TRBJ2-7, with 14 nucleotides matching TRBD2. CDR1 and CDR2 from the germline V gene are MGHRA and YSYEKL. The junction had 2 bases not matched to a gene; V was cut back by 4 bases and J by 3 bases. This CDR3 has 15 residues.

This clonotype was counted at least ten times. This sequence joins TRBV2 and TRBJ1-6, with a weak D call TRBD1 (5 bases). V was cut by 7 bases and J by 0 bases, with 10 bases left in between. CDR1 SNHLY and CDR2 FYNNEI come from the germline V gene. This CDR3 is built from 15 residues. This chain's CDR3 is CASTGPHSYNSPLHF. CDR3 sequence (DNA): TGTGCCAGCACAGGGCCTCACTCCTATAATTCACCCCTCCACTTT.

A remark on this clonotype: One base away lies a much larger clone, so this may be a sequencing read error. The J gene is TRBJ2-7, the V gene TRBV4-1; D may be TRBD1 (5 bases). The germline CDR1 and CDR2 sequences are MGHRA and YSYEKL. This CDR3 is 13 amino acids long. CDR3 DNA sequence: TGCGCCAGCGGCCAATCCAGGGTCGACGAGCAGTACTTC. Residues: CASGQSRVDEQYF.

The rearrangement links TRBV27 to TRBJ1-5; D may be TRBD1 (5 bases). Trimming took off 3 bases at V and 2 bases at J, with 11 bases between the two ends. Germline V gene sequence: CDR1 MNHEY, CDR2 SMNVEV (reference sequence). This CDR3 is 15 amino acids long. CDR3 nucleotide sequence: TGTGCCAGCAGTTTTGGGGCCGGTGGCAATCAGCCCCAGCATTTT. This gives the protein CASSFGAGGNQPQHF.

This chain connects TRBV27 to TRBJ2-1; TRBD2 agrees at 7 bases. CDR1 is MNHEY and CDR2 is SMNVEV in the germline V gene (reference sequence). The CDR3 length is 17 residues. V trimming: 3 bases; J trimming: 0 bases; junction bases outside the gene matches: 8. CDR3 DNA: TGTGCCAGCAGTTTTGGGGGAGGGCTAAACTCCTACAATGAGCAGTTCTTC. Encoded protein: CASSFGGGLNSYNEQFF.

V is TRBV6-1 and J is TRBJ1-4, with D perhaps matching TRBD1 (6 bases). Trimming took off 3 bases at V and 8 bases at J, with 16 bases between the two ends. CDR1 MNHNS and CDR2 SASEGT come from the germline V gene. This CDR3 has 15 amino acids. The CDR3: CASSEHTGTLEKLFF. The CDR3 bases are TGTGCCAGCAGTGAGCATACAGGGACTTTAGAAAAACTGTTTTTT.

As concerns this clonotype: The conserved final phenylalanine or tryptophan is absent from the CDR3, which likely points to a read error. V usage is TRBV4-3 and J usage is TRBJ2-1; D is possibly TRBD1 or TRBD2 (6 bases each). Trimming stripped 0 bases from V and 11 bases from J, with 23 bases between. CDR3 length equals 17 residues. Germline CDR1 reads LGHNA; CDR2 reads YSLEER. CDR3 in amino acids: CASSQDSRGPALLKQFL. CDR3 nucleotide sequence: TGCGCCAGCAGCCAAGATTCCCGGGGGCCCGCCTTATTGAAGCAGTTCCTC.

The rearrangement joins TRBV4-3 to TRBJ2-7; a weak D match, TRBD2 (6 bases). V was trimmed by 1 base and J by 4 bases, leaving 14 bases between them. Germline-derived CDR1 and CDR2 are LGHNA and YSLEER. This CDR3 region has 15 residues. The CDR3 region is CASSQVVGSRYEQYF. CDR3 coding DNA: TGCGCCAGCAGCCAAGTGGTCGGGAGTCGGTACGAGCAGTACTTC.

This clonotype showed up many times. The V and J genes are TRBV5-1 and TRBJ1-1, with 10 bases fitting TRBD1. The CDR3 contains 16 residues. The trim removed 5 bases at V and 0 bases at J, leaving 7 bases unmatched. In germline, CDR1 is SGHRS, CDR2 YFSETQ. CDR3 nucleotide sequence: TGCGCCAGCAGACGAGGGACAGGGGAAATGAACACTGAAGCTTTCTTT. Amino acid sequence: CASRRGTGEMNTEAFF.

In this sample, this clonotype turned up many times. This rearrangement joins TRBV3-1 to TRBJ2-7; 8 bases agree with TRBD1. CDR1 and CDR2 (germline): LGHDT, YNNKEL (reference sequence). The trim removed 0 bases at V and 6 bases at J, leaving 4 bases unmatched. This CDR3 spans 14 amino acids. The CDR3 nucleotides are TGTGCCAGCAGCCAAGACCGACAGGGGCCCGAGCAGTACTTC. This gives the protein CASSQDRQGPEQYF.

Details on this clonotype: A read error may explain this, as a much larger clone is one base away. CDR3 in DNA: TGTACCAGCAGCCCTGACAGGGAGTGGAGCTATGGCTACACCTTC. Translated, it gives CTSSPDREWSYGYTF. The chain employs TRBV5-3 and TRBJ1-2, with 7 bases aligning to TRBD1. TRBV5-3 is designated an ORF whose function remains uncertain. The CDR3 spans 15 residues.

This clonotype was counted ten times or more. The chain uses TRBV19 and TRBJ2-3; D may match TRBD1 or TRBD2 (5 bases each). CDR1 and CDR2 (germline): LNHDA, SQIVND (reference sequence). Deletions cut 0 bases from V and 3 bases from J, with 7 bases between. CDR3 length: 14 residues. The CDR3 DNA is TGTGCCAGTAGTATAGACGAGGGGACAGATACGCAGTATTTT. This translates into CASSIDEGTDTQYF.

There are a few counts of this clonotype. Possible read error: a much larger clone is one base away. This chain uses TRBV20-1 with TRBJ2-7; TRBD2 matches at 8 bases. This CDR3 comprises 15 residues. CDR1 DFQATT and CDR2 SNEGSKA come from the germline V gene (reference sequence). The CDR3 is CGAREYLGTSNEQYF. The DNA for the CDR3 is TGCGGTGCTAGAGAGTACCTCGGGACTAGTAACGAGCAGTACTTC.

This clonotype was seen many times. This sequence joins TRBV4-3 and TRBJ2-1; 7 bases map to TRBD2. Losses at the gene ends were 1 base for V and 3 bases for J; bases not matched to a gene: 3. The CDR3 sequence is 15 residues long. The germline V gene has CDR1 LGHNA and CDR2 YSLEER. CDR3: CASSQGRGNYNEQFF. CDR3 DNA: TGCGCCAGCAGCCAAGGGCGGGGGAACTACAATGAGCAGTTCTTC.

A word on this clonotype: A much bigger clone sits one base away, suggesting this may be a read error. The V and J genes are TRBV6-6 and TRBJ2-3; D is possibly TRBD1 (5 bases). The CDR3 extends over 15 amino acids. CDR1 is MNHNY, CDR2 SVGAGI, per germline (reference sequence). With 4 bases removed from V and 4 bases from J, the gap between germline ends came to 15 bases. CDR3 in amino acids: CASSCSSDSADTQYF. In DNA, the CDR3 is TGTGCCAGCAGTTGCTCGTCCGACAGTGCAGATACGCAGTATTTT.

This clonotype has at least ten counts. This sequence joins TRBV7-9 and TRBJ2-7; D unresolved. The CDR3 covers 12 residues. Germline V gene sequence: CDR1 SEHNR, CDR2 FQNEAQ (reference sequence). The V end lost 4 bases, the J end lost 4 bases, and 8 bases lay between the germline ends. The CDR3 loop reads CASSSEEYEQYF. The CDR3 DNA sequence: TGTGCCAGCAGCTCAGAAGAGTACGAGCAGTACTTC. Based on the CDR3 plus reference TRBV7-9 and TRBJ2-7, the full variable domain is DTGVSQNPRHKITKRGQNVTFRCDPISEHNRLYWYRQTLGQGPEFLTYFQNEAQLEKSRLLSDRFSAERPKGSFSTLEIQRTEQGDSAMYLCASSSEEYEQYFGPGTRLTVT.

This clonotype was found a few times. The chain has TRBV20-1 and TRBJ2-7, with 9 bases fitting TRBD2. Trimming cost V 6 bases and J 5 bases; bases outside gene matches: 5. The CDR3 has 12 residues. Germline assignment: CDR1 DFQATT and CDR2 SNEGSKA (reference sequence). CDR3 in amino acids: CSATGLANEQYF. The CDR3 DNA is TGCAGTGCCACAGGACTAGCGAACGAGCAGTACTTC.

Concerning this clonotype: This likely comes from a read error, as the CDR3 has no conserved phenylalanine or tryptophan at its end. The V and J genes are TRBV13 and TRBJ2-3; the D is unclear. V lost 6 bases, J lost 0 bases, and 7 bases lay in between. CDR1 PRHDT and CDR2 FYEKMQ come from the germline V gene (reference sequence). CDR3 length equals 13 residues. The CDR3 protein is CASSLDSTDTQYS. CDR3 coding DNA: TGTGCCAGCAGTCTGGACAGCACAGATACGCAGTATTCT.

V and J are TRBV4-3 and TRBJ2-7; TRBD2 agrees at 13 bases. The CDR3 spans 16 residues. V lost 0 bases and J lost 7; bases outside the gene matches: 6. Per germline, CDR1 LGHNA and CDR2 YSLEER. CDR3 sequence: CASSQDMETSGGEQYF. CDR3 bases: TGCGCCAGCAGCCAAGATATGGAGACTAGCGGGGGGGAGCAGTACTTC.

This sequence joins TRBV29-1 and TRBJ1-2; possibly TRBD1 for D (5 bases). The CDR3 contains 14 residues. The germline gives CDR1 SQVTM, CDR2 ANQGSEA. Trimming left V 3 bases short and J 8 bases short, with 19 bases between. The CDR3 DNA is TGCAGCGTTGATTGGGGCTATCAGGCAAAAGGCTACACCTTC. Translated, it gives CSVDWGYQAKGYTF.

The gene calls are TRBV28 and TRBJ2-7; D is ambiguous. CDR3 size: 10 residues. Trimming removed 11 bases at V and 6 bases at J, with 11 bases between. The germline gives CDR1 MDHEN, CDR2 SYDVKM. The CDR3 sequence is CACGEGEQYF. The CDR3 nucleotides are TGTGCCTGCGGCGAAGGCGAGCAGTACTTC.